The clone carrying this T cell receptor (beta chain) came up a few times. As yet, its antigen is unknown. Gene labels here are mouse ones. Read data end 4 residues before the CDR3 end; the end is taken from the germline J gene. The data belong to a study of CD8+ T cells in alopecia areata. The germline gives CDR1 NSQYPW, CDR2 LRSPGD (reference sequence). V was trimmed by 0 bases and J by 3 bases, leaving 8 bases between them. The CDR3 runs to 14 residues. Pooled cutaneous lymph node cells were sorted using CD4, CD8alpha, NKG2D, NKG2ACE and other markers. Study findings and constraints: Especially in alopecia totalis/universalis, lesional scalp showed greater clonality than normal scalp did.

cDNA reverse transcribed from extracted RNA served as the sequencing template. This table comes from immunoSEQ multiplex PCR, and its TCRdb copy is limited to in-frame clones, with some not included. Found here are around 300,000 clones, no singletons; the ten largest cover around 1.2%. What was sequenced was CD4+ T cells sorted from a lymph node. The sequence derives from a C3H/HeJ mouse with alopecia areata. The strain's MHC: H2-k. The chain recombines TRBV1 with TRBJ1-1; a possible D gene is TRBD1 (6 bases). CDR3 protein: CTCSAEGGDTEVFF. CDR3 DNA (partial): TGCACCTGCAGTGCAGAAGGGGGAGACACA.